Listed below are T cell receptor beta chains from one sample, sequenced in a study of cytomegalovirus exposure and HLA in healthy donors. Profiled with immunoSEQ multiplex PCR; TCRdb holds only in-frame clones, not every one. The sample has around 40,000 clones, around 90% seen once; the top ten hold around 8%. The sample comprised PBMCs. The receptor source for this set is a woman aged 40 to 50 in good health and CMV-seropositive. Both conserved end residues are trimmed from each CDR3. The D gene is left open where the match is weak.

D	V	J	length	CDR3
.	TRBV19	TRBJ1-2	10	ASEGGFYGYT
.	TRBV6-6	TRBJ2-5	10	ASNGGGETQY
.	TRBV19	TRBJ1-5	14	ASTLGVALWNQPQH
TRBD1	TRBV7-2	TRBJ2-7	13	ASSLDRGGPYEQY
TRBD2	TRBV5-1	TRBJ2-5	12	ASASGLAGETQY
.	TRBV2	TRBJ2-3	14	ASGAAGPPSTDTQY
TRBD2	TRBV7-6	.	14	ASSLASSGRVYEQY
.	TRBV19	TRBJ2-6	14	ASRYSGFSGANVLT
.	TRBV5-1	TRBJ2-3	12	ASSLGTSTDTQY
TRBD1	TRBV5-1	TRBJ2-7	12	ASSLQGVGSEQY
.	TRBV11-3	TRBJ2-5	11	ASSLVSGAAQY
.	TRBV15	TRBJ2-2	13	ATSSGQQNTGELF
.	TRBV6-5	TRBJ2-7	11	ASAPGFGYEQY
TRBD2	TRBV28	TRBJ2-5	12	ASSWLAGGETQY
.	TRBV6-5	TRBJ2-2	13	ASRIRDTNTGELF
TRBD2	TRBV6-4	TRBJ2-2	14	ASRKASGGHTGELF
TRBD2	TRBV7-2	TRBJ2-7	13	ASSEQPGTSSEQY
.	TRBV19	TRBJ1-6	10	ASTQANSPLH
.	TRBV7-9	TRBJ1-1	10	ASSLFGTEAF
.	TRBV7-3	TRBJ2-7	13	ASSLFPGQAYEQY
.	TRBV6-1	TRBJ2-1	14	ASSAQPQGPYNEQF
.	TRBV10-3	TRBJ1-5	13	AISPGGDSNQPQH
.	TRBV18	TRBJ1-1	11	ASSPTGNTEAF
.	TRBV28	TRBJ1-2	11	ASSPQDRYGYT
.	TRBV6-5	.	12	ASRTPGLPYEQY
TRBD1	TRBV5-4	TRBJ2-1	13	ASSRKSGTENEQF
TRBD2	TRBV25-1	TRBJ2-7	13	ASSGSRAGDYEQY
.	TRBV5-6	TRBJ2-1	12	ASSLDMGAYEQF
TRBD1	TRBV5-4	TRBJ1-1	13	ASSLEGTVNTEAF
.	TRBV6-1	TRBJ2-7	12	ASSEAVGGYEQY
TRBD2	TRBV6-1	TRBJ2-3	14	ASSEETSGSFDTQY
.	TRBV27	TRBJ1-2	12	ASSLEGGNYGYT
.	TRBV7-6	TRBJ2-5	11	ASSLKTGGSQY
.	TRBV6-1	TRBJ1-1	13	ASSDLGGLNTEAF
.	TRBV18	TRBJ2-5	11	ASSPPAFETQY
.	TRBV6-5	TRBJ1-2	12	ASSYGPTGSGYT
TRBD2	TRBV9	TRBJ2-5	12	ASSVGGSGRDQY
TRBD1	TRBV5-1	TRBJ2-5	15	ASSLVGLEGGMETQY
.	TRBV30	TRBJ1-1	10	AWIGRRAEAF
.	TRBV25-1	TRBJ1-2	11	ASSEVLNYGYT
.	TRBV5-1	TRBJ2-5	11	ASSLTDPLEQY
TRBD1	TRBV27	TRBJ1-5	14	ASSLLGQGLNQPQH
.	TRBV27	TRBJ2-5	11	ASSLRVLETQY
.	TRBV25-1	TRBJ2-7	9	ATGQTGEQY